The rows below give T cell receptor beta chains drawn from one sample of a study of shared clonotypes between healthy human individuals. This table comes from immunoSEQ multiplex PCR, and its TCRdb copy is limited to in-frame clones, with some not included. The repertoire consists of over 2 million clones, with around 90% occurring once and the leading ten covering 0.37%. Sequencing was carried out using naive CD4+ T cells from PBMCs. These TCRs come from a young man in good health. Some clones in this sample may be carry-over from other donors' samples. Each CDR3 is given with its conserved first and last residue. D genes are given only for firm matches. Not every row has a clone size; where given, it reads once, few, many or a size class.

d_gene,j_gene,abundance,v_gene,len,CDR3nt,CDR3aa
-,TRBJ1-1,-,TRBV29-1,14,TGCAGCGTTGAGGGCAGAAGAGTCAACACTGAAGCTTTCTTT,CSVEGRRVNTEAFF
-,TRBJ2-2,-,TRBV19,19,TGTGCCAGTACTGTAGACGGGAACTGGGGCGGCCGGGCCACCGGGGAGCTGTTTTTT,CASTVDGNWGGRATGELFF
-,TRBJ1-2,few,TRBV10-3,11,TGTGCCATCAGTGGGAACTATGGCTACACCTTC,CAISGNYGYTF
-,TRBJ2-3,once,TRBV7-3,14,TGTGCCAGCAGCTTGGGGGGCTGGACAGATACGCAGTATTTT,CASSLGGWTDTQYF
-,TRBJ1-3,-,TRBV7-2,14,TGTGCCAGCAGCTTAGCGAACAGGGGAAACACCATATATTTT,CASSLANRGNTIYF
-,TRBJ2-1,-,TRBV6-5,14,TGTGCCAGCAGTGGGGACGCCCGTTACAATGAGCAGTTCTTC,CASSGDARYNEQFF
-,TRBJ2-7,-,TRBV5-1,17,TGCGCCAGCAGCTTGGCCCCCGGGACCGACTTCTCCTACGAGCAGTACTTC,CASSLAPGTDFSYEQYF
-,TRBJ2-1,-,TRBV10-3,12,TGTGCCATCAGTGAGGGTGGGGGTGAGCAGTTCTTC,CAISEGGGEQFF
TRBD2,TRBJ2-3,-,TRBV7-9,13,TGTGCCAGCGGGCGGGAGGGACCAGATACGCAGTATTTT,CASGREGPDTQYF
TRBD2,TRBJ2-2,-,TRBV5-4,17,TGTGCCAGCAGCCCGCGGGGGGCGGGAGGAGGTACCGGGGAGCTGTTTTTT,CASSPRGAGGGTGELFF
TRBD1,TRBJ2-7,-,TRBV6-5,12,TGTGCCAGCAGCCTAGTCCAGGGACAGGAATCCTTC,CASSLVQGQESF
-,TRBJ1-1,few,TRBV5-1,14,TGCGCCAGCAGCTTTGACCTACTGAACACTGAAGCTTTCTTT,CASSFDLLNTEAFF
-,TRBJ1-5,-,TRBV21-1,16,TGTGCCAGCAGCAACGTTGACGGGGAAAGGTGCCAGCCCCAGCATTTT,CASSNVDGERCQPQHF
-,TRBJ2-5,-,TRBV5-5,13,TGTGCCAGCGGCCTGACTATACAAGAGACCCAGTACTTC,CASGLTIQETQYF
TRBD1,TRBJ2-2,-,TRBV18,17,TGTGCCAGCTCACCACGGACGACAGGGGCGACGACCGGGGAGCTGTTTTTT,CASSPRTTGATTGELFF
-,TRBJ2-5,-,TRBV7-7,12,TGTGCCAGCAGGGGCGGCGGCGAGACCCAGTACTTC,CASRGGGETQYF
TRBD2,TRBJ2-3,-,TRBV7-8,16,TGTGCCAGCAGCCCCACTGATAGCGGGATTAGAAATACGCAGTATTTT,CASSPTDSGIRNTQYF
-,TRBJ2-5,-,TRBV7-6,12,TGTGCCAGCAGCACCTTCCAAGAGACCCAGTACTTC,CASSTFQETQYF
TRBD1,TRBJ2-2,-,TRBV7-9,15,TGTGCCAGCAGCTTCTGGACAGGGGGCACCGGGGAGCTGTTTTTT,CASSFWTGGTGELFF
-,TRBJ2-1,-,TRBV28,17,TGTGCCAGCAGTGTTGTTTGGGGCGGGCGGGCCTACAATGAGCAGTTCTTC,CASSVVWGGRAYNEQFF
-,TRBJ1-5,-,TRBV28,17,TGTGCCAGCAGGGGAAGGACTCTCCAAAAGAGCAATCAGCCCCAGCATTTT,CASRGRTLQKSNQPQHF
-,TRBJ1-1,few,TRBV7-3,15,TGTGCCAGCAGCCCCCAGTCGTTTCCGAACACTGAAGCTTTCTTT,CASSPQSFPNTEAFF
-,TRBJ2-2,-,TRBV9,14,TGTGCCAGCAGCGTACGATCGAACACCGGGGAGCTGTTTTTT,CASSVRSNTGELFF
-,TRBJ2-2,-,TRBV7-2,16,TGTGCCAGCAGCCCCCGGGATCCCCAAAACACCGGGGAGCTGTTTTTT,CASSPRDPQNTGELFF
-,TRBJ2-1,-,TRBV19,15,TGTGCCAGTAGAAGGGCCCGTAGCTCCTACAATGAGCAGTTCTTC,CASRRARSSYNEQFF
TRBD1,TRBJ2-6,-,TRBV5-4,15,TGTGCCAGCAGCTCGGGACAGAATGGGGCCAACGTCCTGACTTTC,CASSSGQNGANVLTF
-,TRBJ1-3,-,TRBV19,15,TGTGCCAGTAGTACGGGGATAAGCTCTGGAAACACCATATATTTT,CASSTGISSGNTIYF
TRBD2,TRBJ2-1,-,TRBV5-1,15,TGCGCCAGCAGCGCAAGCGGGAGCTCCTACAATGAGCAGTTCTTC,CASSASGSSYNEQFF
-,TRBJ2-3,-,TRBV27,13,TGTGCCAGCAGTCAAGGACGTGTCCATACGCAGTATTTT,CASSQGRVHTQYF
-,TRBJ1-2,once,TRBV28,12,TGTGCCAGTGTAGGGGGATGGGGTGGCTACACCTTC,CASVGGWGGYTF
-,TRBJ1-1,-,TRBV7-9,14,TGTGCCAGCAGCTTAGATCAAAGGAACACTGAAGCTTTCTTT,CASSLDQRNTEAFF
TRBD1,TRBJ2-2,-,TRBV10-3,13,TGTGCCATCAATACAGGGGACACCGGGGAGCTGTTTTTT,CAINTGDTGELFF
TRBD1,TRBJ1-5,-,TRBV7-2,14,TGTGCCAGCAGCCCCGACAGGGTAGGACGGCCCCAGCATTTT,CASSPDRVGRPQHF
TRBD2,TRBJ2-5,-,TRBV28,15,TGTGCCAGCAGTTTAAGGGGACTAGCGGGAGAGACCCAGTACTTC,CASSLRGLAGETQYF
-,TRBJ1-1,few,TRBV20-1,9,TGCCGTGGGTCAGCTGAAGCTTTCTTT,CRGSAEAFF
-,TRBJ2-4,few,TRBV5-4,15,TGTGCCAGCAGCTTGACAGGGACCCCCCGGGACATTCAGTACTTC,CASSLTGTPRDIQYF
-,TRBJ1-1,-,TRBV2,14,TGTGCCAGCATTCTTGAGTTTTTGAACACTGAAGCTTTCTTT,CASILEFLNTEAFF
-,TRBJ1-1,-,TRBV7-9,13,TGTGCCAGCAGACCAGACAAGAACACTGAAGCTTTCTTT,CASRPDKNTEAFF
-,TRBJ2-7,-,TRBV6-5,14,TGTGCCAGCAGTTACGAAACCCGCTCCTACGAGCAGTACTTC,CASSYETRSYEQYF